What follows is one TCR beta chain and its context. Sequencing used immunoSEQ multiplex PCR; TCRdb keeps in-frame clones, though not all of them. The table includes some 110,000 clones, about 88% detected once. Trimming pared 2 bases from V and 0 bases from J, leaving 9 bases between. CDR3 length: 15 amino acids. The germline V gene encodes CDR1 SGDLS and CDR2 YYNGEE. These data are taken from a study of blood T cell repertoires in COVID-19. The J gene is TRBJ2-1, the V gene TRBV9, with D perhaps TRBD1 (6 bases). The receptor's source is a man aged 40-49 years with acute or convalescent COVID-19. Sequenced material: peripheral blood. The CDR3 sequence is CASSVTGNSYNEQFF. The CDR3 coding sequence is TGTGCCAGCAGCGTCACAGGGAACTCCTACAATGAGCAGTTCTTC. The full variable domain, completed using reference TRBV9 and TRBJ2-1, is DSGVTQTPKHLITATGQRVTLRCSPRSGDLSVYWYQQSLDQGLQFLIQYYNGEERAKGNILERFSAQQFPDLHSELNLSSLELGDSALYFCASSVTGNSYNEQFFGPGTRLTVL.